Described below is a single TCR beta chain sequence and its context. The antigen is undetermined. The sample is drawn from a study of PD-1 blockade in classical Hodgkin lymphoma. General study results and limits: TCR diversity at baseline was reported to be reduced in newly diagnosed patients relative to healthy donors. Among the patients, those starting nivolumab under 1 year after ASCT were excluded.

Time point denoted: cycle 4 day 1 (C4D1), after five to seven weeks of nivolumab. Each of the patients experienced relapse following autologous stem cell transplantation, and their brentuximab vedotin exposure differed. The CD4+ T cells used were purified from thawed PBMCs through magnetic negative selection. V was cut by 0 bases and J by 4 bases, with 19 bases left in between. This CDR3 contains 17 residues. CDR1 and CDR2 from the germline V gene are WSHSY and SAAADI. TCRdb's table, derived via immunoSEQ multiplex PCR, lists solely in-frame clones and lacks some. This sample has 32,000 or so clones, with roughly nine tenths found just once.

The clonotype comes from a human donor with classical Hodgkin lymphoma. The chain couples TRBV10-2 to TRBJ2-7; D unclear. The sample in question was CD4+ T cells from blood, obtained before the fourth cycle of nivolumab. The CDR3 DNA reads as TGCGCCAGCAGTGAGTCGTTGTTCGGCAACTTGGGTTACGAGCAGTACTTC. Its protein product is CASSESLFGNLGYEQYF.